This entry lists 9 T cell receptor beta chains sequenced from one sample in a study of response to subunit inactivated influenza vaccine. TCRdb passed the RT-PCR reads through MiXCR, listing each CDR3 protein once. This sample yields just over 300,000 distinct CDR3 sequences, of which less than 25% are seen a single time; about a tenth belongs to the top ten. The sequencing here drew on PBMCs from blood, taken roughly 20 months after vaccination. The source of these receptors is a man aged 50 to 75 who received an inactivated influenza vaccine.

Only a few counts were recorded for this clonotype. CDR3 nucleotide sequence: TGTGCCAGCACCCTGTCGGGGGGGCTTCAGCCCCAGCATTTT. Its translation is CASTLSGGLQPQHF. The J gene is TRBJ1-5, the V gene TRBV6-1; TRBD1 might be the D (6 bases). CDR1 and CDR2 from the germline V gene are MNHNS and SASEGT. The CDR3 spans 14 residues. V was trimmed by 7 bases and J by 6 bases, leaving 16 bases between them.

This clonotype was observed a handful of times. J is TRBJ1-3 and V is TRBV4-1; weak D call: TRBD1 (6 bases). Germline V CDR1 and CDR2: MGHRA, YSYEKL. The CDR3 extends over 16 amino acids. The V and J ends lost 8 bases and 0 bases respectively, with 17 bases between them. CDR3 DNA sequence: TGCGCCAGCGCAGGGGTCACCTATTTCTCTGGAAACACCATATATTTT. This translates into CASAGVTYFSGNTIYF.

This clonotype was picked up many times. The chain couples TRBV3-1 to TRBJ1-4; D remains unclear. The germline gives CDR1 LGHDT, CDR2 YNNKEL (reference sequence). The length of the CDR3 is 15 residues. V was shortened by 2 bases and J by 0 bases, with 7 bases between the two germline ends. The CDR3 sequence: CASSQWQATNEKLFF. The CDR3 nucleotides read TGTGCCAGCAGCCAATGGCAGGCAACTAATGAAAAACTGTTTTTT.

The rearrangement links TRBV5-6 to TRBJ1-1, with 9 bases aligning to TRBD1. This CDR3 contains 16 residues. V dropped 5 bases and J dropped 1; count of bases not matched to a gene: 9. Germline assignment: CDR1 SGHDT and CDR2 YYEEEE. CDR3: CASSRDRGNKNTEAFF. For the CDR3, the DNA is TGTGCCAGCAGTCGCGACAGGGGGAACAAGAACACTGAAGCTTTCTTT.

CDR3 amino acids: CASSLGGTGSHEQYF. The DNA of the CDR3 is TGCGCCAGCAGCTTGGGTGGGACAGGGAGTCACGAGCAGTACTTC. The chain couples TRBV5-1 to TRBJ2-7, with 9 bases matching TRBD1. This CDR3 spans 15 amino acids. Looked up from germline, CDR1 is SGHRS and CDR2 is YFSETQ. The junction had 6 bases not matched to a gene; V was cut back by 0 bases and J by 5 bases.

This clonotype was seen a handful of times. This chain uses TRBV6-5 with TRBJ1-2; D is ambiguous. The CDR3 extends over 11 amino acids. Germline assignment: CDR1 MNHEY and CDR2 SVGAGI. V was shortened by 3 bases and J by 10 bases, with 9 bases between the two germline ends. CDR3 region: CASSYPGVYTF. DNA for the CDR3: TGTGCCAGCAGTTATCCTGGGGTCTACACCTTC.

V and J are TRBV5-1 and TRBJ2-2, with D uncertain. V was trimmed by 0 bases and J by 5 bases, leaving 14 bases between them. This CDR3 has 16 residues. CDR1 and CDR2 from the germline V gene are SGHRS and YFSETQ. The CDR3 sequence is CASSLGSTTWTGELFF. CDR3 in DNA: TGCGCCAGCAGCTTGGGTAGCACCACGTGGACCGGGGAGCTGTTTTTT. The full variable domain, completed using reference TRBV5-1 and TRBJ2-2, is KAGVTQTPRYLIKTRGQQVTLSCSPISGHRSVSWYQQTPGQGLQFLFEYFSETQRNKGNFPGRFSGRQFSNSRSEMNVSTLELGDSALYLCASSLGSTTWTGELFFGEGSRLTVL.

The chain employs TRBV20-1 and TRBJ2-3; the match to TRBD2 covers 13 bases. The germline CDR1 and CDR2 sequences are DFQATT and SNEGSKA (reference sequence). The CDR3 runs to 16 residues. The V and J ends lost 4 bases and 0 bases, in that order; junction bases with no gene match: 4. This CDR3 reads CSATRTSGGSTDTQYF. CDR3 DNA sequence: TGCAGTGCTACCCGGACTAGCGGGGGAAGCACAGATACGCAGTATTTT.

This clonotype was counted between two and nine times. The chain links TRBV7-9 to TRBJ2-2; 9 bases map to TRBD2. The CDR3 runs to 17 residues. The V and J ends lost 1 base and 0 bases, in that order; junction bases with no gene match: 3. Germline lookup yields CDR1 SEHNR and CDR2 FQNEAQ (reference sequence). In DNA, the CDR3 is TGTGCCAGCAGCTTAGGCGGGGGGGCCGCGAACACCGGGGAGCTGTTTTTT. This translates into CASSLGGGAANTGELFF. Full variable domain (missing parts from reference TRBV7-9 and TRBJ2-2): DTGVSQNPRHKITKRGQNVTFRCDPISEHNRLYWYRQTLGQGPEFLTYFQNEAQLEKSRLLSDRFSAERPKGSFSTLEIQRTEQGDSAMYLCASSLGGGAANTGELFFGEGSRLTVL.